One sample yielded the 8 T cell receptor beta chains listed below, sequenced in a study of identical twins. MiXCR, run by TCRdb on the 5' RACE reads, gives a single entry per CDR3 protein. The sample includes around 95,000 distinct CDR3 sequences, roughly 6% of them seen just once. Sequencing input: memory T cells sorted from blood. All receptors come from a woman between 45 and 65 years old in good health.

This clonotype was detected ten times or more. The chain carries TRBV20-1 and TRBJ2-7; no reliable D call. CDR1 and CDR2 from the germline V gene are DFQATT and SNEGSKA (reference sequence). This CDR3 spans 13 amino acids. V was shortened by 3 bases and J by 3 bases, with 12 bases between the two germline ends. The CDR3 sequence is CSARKQSSYEQYF. Here the CDR3 DNA reads TGCAGTGCTAGGAAACAGTCCAGCTACGAGCAGTACTTC.

The chain combines TRBV20-1 with TRBJ2-1; D may correspond to TRBD1 or TRBD2 (5 bases each). Germline V gene data show CDR1 as DFQATT and CDR2 as SNEGSKA (reference sequence). The ends were cut back, 6 bases at V and 7 bases at J, with 16 bases in the middle. The CDR3 is 13 residues long. The CDR3 DNA reads as TGCAGTGCCCCGGGGCGCGGTCTGAATGAGCAGTTCTTC. As protein: CSAPGRGLNEQFF.

This clonotype was counted at least ten times. The chain combines TRBV7-2 with TRBJ2-4, with D hard to call. This CDR3 spans 11 amino acids. The germline V and J ends were trimmed by 3 bases and 10 bases, with 7 bases remaining between them. Per germline, CDR1 SGHTA and CDR2 FQGNSA. CDR3: CASSFDLIQYF. CDR3 sequence (DNA): TGTGCCAGCAGCTTCGACCTGATTCAGTACTTC.

This clonotype was counted many times. The chain joins TRBV18 to TRBJ2-2, with 8 positions matching TRBD1. Germline trimming cut 2 bases from V and 4 bases from J; bases unmatched to any gene: 9. Germline values: CDR1 KGHSH, CDR2 LQKENI. The CDR3 consists of 17 residues. CDR3 residues: CASSPVTGDRFTGELFF. CDR3 coding DNA: TGTGCCAGCTCACCAGTTACCGGGGACAGGTTCACCGGGGAGCTGTTTTTT.

The V gene is TRBV3-1, the J gene TRBJ1-1, with a tentative D call TRBD1 (5 bases). The germline gives CDR1 LGHDT, CDR2 YNNKEL (reference sequence). V was clipped by 0 bases and J by 11 bases, with 10 bases between them. There are 12 residues in the CDR3. CDR3 DNA sequence: TGTGCCAGCAGCCAAGAGGGGCGCAGGGCTTTCTTT. Translating gives CASSQEGRRAFF. Variable domain in full (rest from reference TRBV3-1 and TRBJ1-1): DTAVSQTPKYLVTQMGNDKSIKCEQNLGHDTMYWYKQDSKKFLKIMFSYNNKELIINETVPNRFSPKSPDKAHLNLHINSLELGDSAVYFCASSQEGRRAFFGQGTRLTVV.

There are many counts of this clonotype. The chain recombines TRBV5-1 with TRBJ2-1; TRBD1 aligns across 9 bases. This CDR3 spans 15 amino acids. Germline CDR1 and CDR2: SGHRS and YFSETQ. V shed 3 bases and J 4 bases; nucleotides not matched to a gene: 5. The CDR3 region has the DNA TGCGCCAGCAGCTCAACCGGGACAGGGTACAATGAGCAGTTCTTC. Translated, it gives CASSSTGTGYNEQFF.

This clonotype was counted at least ten times. This chain joins TRBV27 and TRBJ2-2; the match to TRBD1 covers 11 bases. This CDR3 spans 17 amino acids. CDR1 is MNHEY, CDR2 SMNVEV, per germline (reference sequence). Trimming at V came to 3 bases and at J to 3 bases, leaving 6 bases not matched to a gene. The CDR3 DNA reads as TGTGCCAGCAGTTTCCCCCGGACAGGGGGCGACACCGGGGAGCTGTTTTTT. Translation gives CASSFPRTGGDTGELFF.

The sample holds a few counts of this clonotype. This chain joins TRBV30 and TRBJ2-1; TRBD1 aligns across 8 bases. J lost 9 bases, V lost 5 bases, and 15 bases had no gene match. Germline V lookup: CDR1 GTSNPN, CDR2 SVGIG (reference sequence). CDR3 length equals 15 residues. The CDR3 reads CAWGTLAGGTGEQFF. In DNA, the CDR3 is TGTGCCTGGGGGACGTTGGCAGGGGGCACCGGTGAGCAGTTCTTC.